This TCR beta chain derives from a study of shared clonotypes between healthy human individuals. CD45RO-negative, CCR7-positively selected cells formed the naive CD8 fraction, excluding terminally differentiated effector memory CD45RA+ cells. This clone was seen just once. The antigen is not known. Overall study findings and caveats: Researchers found naive subsets generally carried larger estimated richness than memory subsets. Some naive CD4 clonotypes, roughly 4.5%, turned up in common across four donors.

CDR1 is MGHRA and CDR2 is YSYEKL in the germline V gene. J gave up 7 bases and V 3 bases, and 9 bases lay outside the gene matches. The CDR3 totals 17 residues. Profiled with immunoSEQ multiplex PCR; TCRdb holds only in-frame clones, not every one. This table holds fewer than 700,000 clones, roughly 95% found once. The TCR originated in a woman in her 30s in good health. The sequencing input was naive CD8+ T cells sorted from blood. The chain employs TRBV4-1 and TRBJ2-2; 12 bases match TRBD2. The CDR3, as DNA: TGCGCCAGCAGCCATCAACCTAGCGGGAGGGGGGTCGGGGAGCTGTTTTTT. It codes for CASSHQPSGRGVGELFF.